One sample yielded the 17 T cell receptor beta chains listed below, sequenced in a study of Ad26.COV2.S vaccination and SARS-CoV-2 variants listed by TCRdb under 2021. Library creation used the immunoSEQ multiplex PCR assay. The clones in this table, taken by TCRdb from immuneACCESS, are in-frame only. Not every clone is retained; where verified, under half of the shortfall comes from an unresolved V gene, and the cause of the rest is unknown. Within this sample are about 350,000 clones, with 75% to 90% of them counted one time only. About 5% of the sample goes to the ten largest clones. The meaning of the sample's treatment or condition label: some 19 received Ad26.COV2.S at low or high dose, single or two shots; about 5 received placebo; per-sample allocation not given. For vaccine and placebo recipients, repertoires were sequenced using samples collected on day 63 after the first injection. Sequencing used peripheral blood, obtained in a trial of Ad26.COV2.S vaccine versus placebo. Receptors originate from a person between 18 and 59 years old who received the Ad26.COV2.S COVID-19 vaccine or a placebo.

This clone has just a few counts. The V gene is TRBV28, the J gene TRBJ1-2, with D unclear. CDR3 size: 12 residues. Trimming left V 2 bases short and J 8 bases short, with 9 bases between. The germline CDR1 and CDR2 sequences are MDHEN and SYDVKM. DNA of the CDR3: TGTGCCAGCAGTTTAAATTTAAACGGCTACACCTTC. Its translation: CASSLNLNGYTF.

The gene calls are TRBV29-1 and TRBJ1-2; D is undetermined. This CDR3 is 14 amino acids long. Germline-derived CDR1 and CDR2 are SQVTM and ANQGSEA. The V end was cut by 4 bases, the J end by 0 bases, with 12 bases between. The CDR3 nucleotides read TGCAGCGTTGGGGGTCTTCTTGCTAACTATGGCTACACCTTC. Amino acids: CSVGGLLANYGYTF.

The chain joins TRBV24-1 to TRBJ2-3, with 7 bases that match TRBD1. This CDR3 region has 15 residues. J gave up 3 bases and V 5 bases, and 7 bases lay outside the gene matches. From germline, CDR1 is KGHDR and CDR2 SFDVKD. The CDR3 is CATSGSRGRTDTQYF. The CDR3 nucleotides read TGTGCCACCAGTGGAAGTAGGGGGCGAACAGATACGCAGTATTTT.

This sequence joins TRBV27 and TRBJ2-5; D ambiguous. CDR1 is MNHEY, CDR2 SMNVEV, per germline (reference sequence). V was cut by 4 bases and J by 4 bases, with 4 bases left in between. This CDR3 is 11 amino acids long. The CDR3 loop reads CASSSGETQYF. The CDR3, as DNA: TGTGCCAGCAGTTCCGGAGAGACCCAGTACTTC.

The CDR3 DNA reads TGCAGCGTTGACCTTAACAGATCTGGCGGGGAGCTGTTTTTT. Translating gives CSVDLNRSGGELFF. The chain uses TRBV29-1 and TRBJ2-2; D not certain. This CDR3 spans 14 amino acids. V dropped 3 bases and J dropped 7 bases, with 15 bases sitting between them. CDR1 and CDR2 from the germline V gene are SQVTM and ANQGSEA.

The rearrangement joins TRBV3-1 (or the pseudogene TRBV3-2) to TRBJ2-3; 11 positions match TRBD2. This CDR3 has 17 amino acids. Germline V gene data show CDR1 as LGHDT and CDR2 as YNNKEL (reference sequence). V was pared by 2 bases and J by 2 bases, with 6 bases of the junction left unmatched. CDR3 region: CASSQSGLAGVTDTQYF. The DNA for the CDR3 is TGTGCCAGCAGCCAAAGCGGACTAGCGGGTGTCACAGATACGCAGTATTTT.

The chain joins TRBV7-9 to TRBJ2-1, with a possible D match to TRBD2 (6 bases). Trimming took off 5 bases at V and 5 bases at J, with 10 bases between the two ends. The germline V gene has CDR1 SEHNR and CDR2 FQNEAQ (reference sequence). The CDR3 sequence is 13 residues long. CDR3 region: CASSRDSDNEQFF. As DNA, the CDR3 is TGTGCCAGCAGCCGGGACTCTGACAATGAGCAGTTCTTC.

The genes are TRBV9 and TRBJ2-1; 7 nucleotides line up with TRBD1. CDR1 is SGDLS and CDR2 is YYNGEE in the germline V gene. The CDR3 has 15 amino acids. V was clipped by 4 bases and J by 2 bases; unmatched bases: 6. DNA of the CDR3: TGTGCCAGCAGCCCACCAGGGGGTCCCTACAATGAGCAGTTCTTC. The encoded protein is CASSPPGGPYNEQFF.

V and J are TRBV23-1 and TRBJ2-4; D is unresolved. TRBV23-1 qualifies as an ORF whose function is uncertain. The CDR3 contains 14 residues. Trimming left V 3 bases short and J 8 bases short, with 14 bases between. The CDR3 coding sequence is TGCGCCAGCAGTCATCCCACAACTGGGGACATTCAGTACTTC. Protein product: CASSHPTTGDIQYF.

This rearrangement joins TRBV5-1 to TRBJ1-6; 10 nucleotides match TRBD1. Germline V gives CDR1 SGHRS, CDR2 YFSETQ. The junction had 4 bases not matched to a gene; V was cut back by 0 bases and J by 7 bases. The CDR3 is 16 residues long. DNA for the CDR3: TGCGCCAGCAGCTTGGGGACAGGGGGGTGGAATTCACCCCTCCACTTT. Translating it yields CASSLGTGGWNSPLHF.

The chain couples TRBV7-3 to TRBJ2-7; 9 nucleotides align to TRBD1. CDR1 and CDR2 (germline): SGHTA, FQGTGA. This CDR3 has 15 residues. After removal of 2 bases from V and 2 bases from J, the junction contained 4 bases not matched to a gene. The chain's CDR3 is CASSLSGTGTYEQYF. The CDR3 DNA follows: TGTGCCAGCAGCTTATCCGGGACAGGGACCTACGAGCAGTACTTC.

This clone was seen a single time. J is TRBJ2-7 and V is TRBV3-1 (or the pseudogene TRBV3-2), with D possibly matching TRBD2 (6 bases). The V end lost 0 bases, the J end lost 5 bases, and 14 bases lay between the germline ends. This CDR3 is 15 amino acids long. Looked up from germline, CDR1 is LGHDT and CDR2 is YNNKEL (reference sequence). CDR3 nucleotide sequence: TGTGCCAGCAGCCAAGAAGACGGGGGTTACGACGAGCAGTACTTC. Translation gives CASSQEDGGYDEQYF.

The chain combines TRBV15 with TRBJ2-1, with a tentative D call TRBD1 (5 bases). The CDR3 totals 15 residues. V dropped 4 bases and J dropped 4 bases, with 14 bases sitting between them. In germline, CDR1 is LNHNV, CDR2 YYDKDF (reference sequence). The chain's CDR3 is CATSMPGPLYNEQFF. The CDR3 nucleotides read TGTGCCACCAGCATGCCAGGGCCGCTGTACAATGAGCAGTTCTTC.

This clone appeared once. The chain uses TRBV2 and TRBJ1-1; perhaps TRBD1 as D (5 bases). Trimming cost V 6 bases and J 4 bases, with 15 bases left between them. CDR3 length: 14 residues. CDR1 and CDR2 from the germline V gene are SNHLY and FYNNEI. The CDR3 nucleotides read TGTGCCAGCAGCCCCTGGCGGGGGGGCACTGAAGCTTTCTTT. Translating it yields CASSPWRGGTEAFF.

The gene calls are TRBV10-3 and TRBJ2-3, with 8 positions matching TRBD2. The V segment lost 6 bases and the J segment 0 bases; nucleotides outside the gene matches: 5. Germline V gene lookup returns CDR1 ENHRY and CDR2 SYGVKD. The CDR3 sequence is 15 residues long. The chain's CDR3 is CAIRQLAESTDTQYF. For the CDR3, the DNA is TGTGCCATCAGGCAACTAGCGGAGAGCACAGATACGCAGTATTTT.

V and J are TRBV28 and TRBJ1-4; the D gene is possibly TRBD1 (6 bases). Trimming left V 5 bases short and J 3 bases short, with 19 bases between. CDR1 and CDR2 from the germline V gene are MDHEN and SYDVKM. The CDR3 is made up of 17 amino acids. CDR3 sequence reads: CASSRGSGGPSNEKLFF. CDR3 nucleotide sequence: TGTGCCAGCAGTCGGGGTAGTGGGGGGCCTTCTAATGAAAAACTGTTTTTT.

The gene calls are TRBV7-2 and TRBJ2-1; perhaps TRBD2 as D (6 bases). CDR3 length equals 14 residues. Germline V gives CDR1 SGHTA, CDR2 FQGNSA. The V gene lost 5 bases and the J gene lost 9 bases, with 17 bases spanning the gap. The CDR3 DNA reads TGTGCCAGCAGCGTGACAGCCCTCGGGGGTGAGCAGTTCTTC. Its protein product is CASSVTALGGEQFF.